The 24 T cell receptor beta chains reported below all come from one sample, sequenced in a study of blood T cells in healthy people across ages. Sample-barcoded 5' priming and a J-beta primer mix drove a second PCR of 7 to 11 cycles. TCRdb fed the 5' RACE reads into MiXCR, producing one record per CDR3 protein. The sample holds about 1.8 million distinct CDR3 sequences, roughly 49% seen once. Sample: blood. The receptors were gathered from a woman aged 35 to 49 in good health.

This clonotype was observed a few times. The DNA for the CDR3 is TGTGCCACCAGTGTCTCAAGGGGGTACAATGAGCAGTTCTTC. Protein: CATSVSRGYNEQFF. The V call is TRBV24-1, the J call TRBJ2-1; tentatively, D is TRBD1 (6 bases). Per the germline V gene, CDR1 is KGHDR and CDR2 is SFDVKD. The CDR3 consists of 14 residues. V lost 5 bases and J 4 bases, leaving 11 bases between the germline ends.

The chain carries TRBV6-2 or TRBV6-3 and TRBJ2-1; 10 nucleotides agree with TRBD1. This CDR3 comprises 15 residues. J was trimmed by 9 bases and V by 4 bases; bases with no gene match: 9. Germline V lookup: CDR1 MNHEY, CDR2 SVGEGT. CDR3 residues: CASSSPGTGVGEQFF. As DNA, the CDR3 is TGTGCCAGCAGTTCCCCCGGGACAGGGGTAGGTGAGCAGTTCTTC.

Ten or more counts support this clonotype. At one end, the junction sequence differs from germline, possibly due to a read error. The rearrangement links TRBV28 to TRBJ2-3; D possibly corresponds to TRBD2 (5 bases). The CDR3 runs 11 residues. The germline V gene encodes CDR1 MDHEN and CDR2 SYDVKM. CDR3 in DNA: TGCGCCAGCAGCGGAGAGGATACGCAGTATTTT. As protein: CASSGEDTQYF.

V and J are TRBV11-2 and TRBJ2-5, with D perhaps matching TRBD2 (7 bases). The J call may be in error: the DNA end matches TRBJ2-4 better. This CDR3 spans 17 amino acids. Germline V lookup: CDR1 SGHAT, CDR2 FQNNGV. The CDR3 is CASSLWSPGGQKNIQYF. The CDR3 coding sequence is TGTGCCAGCAGCTTGTGGTCCCCCGGGGGGCAAAAAAACATTCAGTACTTC.

This chain links TRBV6-5 with TRBJ2-1, with 9 bases matching TRBD2. CDR1 is MNHEY and CDR2 is SVGAGI in the germline V gene. CDR3 size: 13 residues. J gave up 7 bases and V 8 bases, and 6 bases lay outside the gene matches. For the CDR3, the DNA is TGTGCCAGCCTGGGAGCGGGGGGAAATGAGCAGTTCTTC. Amino acid sequence: CASLGAGGNEQFF.

This sequence joins TRBV20-1 and TRBJ1-2, with D possibly TRBD1 on 6 matching bases. This CDR3 region has 13 residues. Looked up from germline, CDR1 is DFQATT and CDR2 is SNEGSKA (reference sequence). The CDR3 DNA follows: TGCATAACCGGACAGCCCTCAAACTATGGCTACACCTTC. Its translation: CITGQPSNYGYTF.

The chain has TRBV6-2 or TRBV6-3 and TRBJ2-1, with 9 bases that match TRBD2. Trimming at V came to 6 bases and at J to 0 bases, leaving 3 bases not matched to a gene. This CDR3 is built from 15 residues. Germline assignment: CDR1 MNHEY and CDR2 SVGEGT. The CDR3 reads CASRLAGTSYNEQFF. The CDR3 nucleotides read TGTGCCAGCAGGCTAGCGGGGACCTCCTACAATGAGCAGTTCTTC.

This chain connects TRBV5-5 to TRBJ1-5; 8 bases are a match to TRBD1. CDR3 length: 13 amino acids. V was clipped by 0 bases and J by 14 bases; unmatched bases: 7. CDR1 is SGHKS and CDR2 is YYEKEE in the germline V gene (reference sequence). CDR3 sequence (DNA): TGTGCCAGCAGCTTGGTGGGGGACAGGCTCAAGCATTTT. Residues: CASSLVGDRLKHF.

This clonotype was observed a few times. The chain is built from TRBV7-6 and TRBJ2-3, with TRBD2 identical over 10 bases. The germline V gene encodes CDR1 SGHVS and CDR2 FNYEAQ. Trimming took 1 base from V and 0 from J; bases not matched to a gene: 7. The CDR3 spans 18 residues. This CDR3 reads CASSLVRSGGASTDTQYF. In DNA form, the CDR3 reads TGTGCCAGCAGCTTAGTTCGGAGCGGGGGGGCTAGCACAGATACGCAGTATTTT.

On this clonotype: Mismatch with germline at one junction end may stem from a read error. This chain links TRBV7-9 with TRBJ2-5, with D tentatively TRBD1 or TRBD2 (6 bases each). TRBJ2-7 matches the DNA end more closely, so the J call is doubtful. Per the germline V gene, CDR1 is SEHNR and CDR2 is FQNEAQ (reference sequence). The CDR3 is 16 residues long. The CDR3 is CAGSTGWGAGYNEQYF. The CDR3, as DNA: TGTGCCGGCAGCACCGGGTGGGGGGCAGGGTACAACGAGCAGTACTTC.

This chain uses TRBV10-3 with TRBJ1-2, with D tentatively TRBD1 (6 bases). CDR3 length equals 13 residues. The V gene lost 7 bases and the J gene lost 6 bases, with 15 bases spanning the gap. Germline V gene sequence: CDR1 ENHRY, CDR2 SYGVKD. CDR3 coding DNA: TGTGCCATCATGGAGGGGGTAAGGGATGGCTACACCTTC. Translated: CAIMEGVRDGYTF.

The V gene is TRBV5-1, the J gene TRBJ2-5; possibly TRBD2 for D (5 bases). V dropped 4 bases and J dropped 1 base, with 14 bases sitting between them. The CDR3 sequence is 15 residues long. Germline-derived CDR1 and CDR2 are SGHRS and YFSETQ. This CDR3 is CASSPPGISQETQYF. DNA for the CDR3: TGCGCCAGCAGCCCTCCCGGGATATCCCAAGAGACCCAGTACTTC.

This chain uses TRBV7-8 with TRBJ2-5; tentatively, D is TRBD1 (7 bases). The CDR3 is 17 amino acids. Trimming removed 5 bases at V and 2 bases at J, with 21 bases between. Per the germline V gene, CDR1 is SGHVS and CDR2 is FQNEAQ. Here the CDR3 reads CASSIRGRGTAQETQYF. CDR3 nucleotides: TGTGCCAGCAGCATAAGGGGCCGGGGGACAGCGCAAGAGACCCAGTACTTC.

The chain has TRBV7-8 and TRBJ2-3, with D unclear. This CDR3 spans 14 amino acids. Trimming removed 5 bases at V and 0 bases at J, with 9 bases between. Per the germline V gene, CDR1 is SGHVS and CDR2 is FQNEAQ. CDR3: CASSPEYSTDTQYF. CDR3 DNA sequence: TGTGCCAGCAGCCCTGAGTATAGCACAGATACGCAGTATTTT.

This chain joins TRBV7-9 and TRBJ2-1; 8 bases are a match to TRBD2. The germline CDR1 and CDR2 sequences are SEHNR and FQNEAQ (reference sequence). The CDR3 is 17 amino acids. Trimming removed 5 bases from V and 8 bases from J; junction bases left unmatched: 17. The CDR3 reads CASSPPWGLERLDEQFF. The CDR3 DNA is TGTGCCAGCAGCCCCCCTTGGGGACTAGAGAGGTTGGATGAGCAGTTCTTC.

This chain links TRBV5-6 with TRBJ2-7, with no clear D. CDR1 is SGHDT, CDR2 YYEEEE, per germline. The CDR3 extends over 16 amino acids. The ends were cut back, 0 bases at V and 4 bases at J, with 17 bases in the middle. The CDR3 spells CASSLAKSGGRYEQYF. The CDR3 nucleotides are TGTGCCAGCAGCTTGGCCAAATCAGGCGGTCGGTACGAGCAGTACTTC.

CDR3 nucleotides: TGTGCCAGCACCCTTTACCGGGACAGGGGTTTTTACGAGCAGTACTTC. Amino acids: CASTLYRDRGFYEQYF. The chain has TRBV2 and TRBJ2-7; 10 nucleotides align to TRBD1. CDR3 length: 16 residues. V was pared by 7 bases and J by 4 bases, with 13 bases of the junction left unmatched. Germline V gene data show CDR1 as SNHLY and CDR2 as FYNNEI.

The table lists this clonotype with many counts. V usage is TRBV12-3 or TRBV12-4 and J usage is TRBJ2-7, with a tentative D call TRBD1 (6 bases). Trimming pared 6 bases from V and 5 bases from J, leaving 11 bases between. CDR3 length: 12 amino acids. The chain's CDR3 is CASSPDSDEQYF. CDR3 DNA: TGTGCCAGCAGCCCGGACAGTGACGAGCAGTACTTC.

Only a few counts were recorded for this clonotype. The chain combines TRBV27 with TRBJ2-6; perhaps TRBD2 as D (6 bases). CDR1 and CDR2 (germline): MNHEY, SMNVEV (reference sequence). The CDR3 sequence is 16 residues long. With 6 bases removed from V and 0 bases from J, the gap between germline ends came to 12 bases. CDR3 loop: CASSSPGVSGANVLTF. The CDR3 bases are TGTGCCAGCAGCTCCCCGGGGGTCTCTGGGGCCAACGTCCTGACTTTC.

The gene calls are TRBV20-1 and TRBJ2-3, with D tentatively TRBD1 (6 bases). The germline CDR1 and CDR2 sequences are DFQATT and SNEGSKA (reference sequence). V shed 1 base and J shed 2 bases, with 16 bases lying between them. The CDR3 loop spans 16 amino acids. The CDR3, as DNA: TGCAGTGCTAGAGTAGGCAGGGGTACTTTCACAGATACGCAGTATTTT. Translating gives CSARVGRGTFTDTQYF.

The DNA for the CDR3 is TGCGCCAGCAGTACGGCGGGGGGCCCCAATGAGCAGTTCTTC. Residues: CASSTAGGPNEQFF. J is TRBJ2-1 and V is TRBV5-1; 8 nucleotides align to TRBD2. The CDR3 has 14 amino acids. Germline trimming cut 5 bases from V and 6 bases from J; bases unmatched to any gene: 7. Germline-derived CDR1 and CDR2 are SGHRS and YFSETQ.

The chain recombines TRBV7-2 with TRBJ1-2, with unresolved D. The germline gives CDR1 SGHTA, CDR2 FQGNSA. The V end lost 5 bases, the J end lost 4 bases, and 17 bases lay between the germline ends. CDR3 length: 15 residues. CDR3 bases: TGTGCCAGCAGCCCTGACGGCCCTGGGTCCTATGGCTACACCTTC. It translates to CASSPDGPGSYGYTF.

The rearrangement joins TRBV16 to TRBJ2-5; 12 bases match TRBD2. The CDR3 loop spans 18 amino acids. Germline assignment: CDR1 KGHSY and CDR2 FQNENV. With 2 bases clipped from V and 1 base from J, the junction kept 8 bases outside the gene matches. Here the CDR3 reads CASSQGTSGGTIQETQYF. DNA for the CDR3: TGTGCCAGCAGCCAAGGTACTAGCGGGGGGACAATCCAAGAGACCCAGTACTTC. The full variable domain, its missing parts supplied by reference TRBV16 and TRBJ2-5, is GEEVAQTPKHLVRGEGQKAKLYCAPIKGHSYVFWYQQVLKNEFKFLISFQNENVFDETGMPKERFSAKCLPNSPCSLEIQATKLEDSAVYFCASSQGTSGGTIQETQYFGPGTRLLVL.

The CDR3 loop is CASSEWAPYGYTF. The CDR3 DNA reads TGTGCCAGCAGTGAATGGGCGCCCTATGGCTACACCTTC. J is TRBJ1-2 and V is TRBV6-1; D is ambiguous. Trimming cost V 2 bases and J 4 bases, with 8 bases left between them. Looked up from germline, CDR1 is MNHNS and CDR2 is SASEGT. This CDR3 has 13 amino acids.